What follows are 17 T cell receptor beta chains derived from one specimen sequenced in a study of blood T cell repertoires in COVID-19. The repertoire was sequenced with immunoSEQ multiplex PCR; TCRdb's copy has only in-frame clones and lacks some. The table lists about 130,000 clones, 85% of them singletons. The sample was peripheral blood. These receptors originate from a woman over 75 with acute or convalescent COVID-19.

The chain couples TRBV4-2 to TRBJ1-4, with 11 bases matching TRBD1. The CDR3 is 17 residues long. Trimming removed 0 bases from V and 10 bases from J; junction bases left unmatched: 10. CDR1 is LGHNA and CDR2 is YNFKEQ in the germline V gene. In nucleotides, the CDR3 is TGTGCCAGCAGCCAAGATTTCTCCGGACAGGGGGCTGGAAAACTGTTTTTT. It encodes CASSQDFSGQGAGKLFF.

The V call is TRBV18, the J call TRBJ2-3; tentative D call: TRBD2 (7 bases). The CDR3 covers 15 residues. Germline loops: CDR1 KGHSH, CDR2 LQKENI. V lost 6 bases and J 3 bases, leaving 16 bases between the germline ends. CDR3 sequence reads: CASSGVRGGTDTQYF. The CDR3 nucleotides read TGTGCCAGCTCGGGAGTCAGGGGAGGGACAGATACGCAGTATTTT.

V gene TRBV28 combines with J gene TRBJ1-2; 8 positions match TRBD1. J lost 5 bases, V lost 4 bases, and 6 bases had no gene match. The CDR3 consists of 14 residues. The V gene's germline CDR1 is MDHEN and CDR2 SYDVKM. CDR3 sequence (DNA): TGTGCCAGCAGTTCCACAGGGGGAAGTTATGGCTACACCTTC. Residues: CASSSTGGSYGYTF.

The V gene is TRBV7-2, the J gene TRBJ1-1; TRBD1 agrees at 8 bases. V trimming: 1 base; J trimming: 4 bases; junction bases outside the gene matches: 11. This CDR3 contains 17 residues. Germline V gene data show CDR1 as SGHTA and CDR2 as FQGNSA. CDR3 nucleotide sequence: TGTGCCAGCAGCTTAGTGTCAGGGGGCGTAAAAAGCACTGAAGCTTTCTTT. As protein: CASSLVSGGVKSTEAFF.

This clone appeared a single time. J is TRBJ1-2 and V is TRBV7-2; possible D gene TRBD1, 5 bases. The ends were cut back, 1 base at V and 3 bases at J, with 12 bases in the middle. The germline V gene encodes CDR1 SGHTA and CDR2 FQGNSA. The length of the CDR3 is 15 residues. CDR3 nucleotide sequence: TGTGCCAGCAGCTTAGGAGGGGAGGTTTACTATGGCTACACCTTC. Protein: CASSLGGEVYYGYTF.

The CDR3 coding sequence is TGTGCCAGCAAGAATTTTCGGGGCTACACCTTC. It codes for CASKNFRGYTF. The chain couples TRBV2 to TRBJ1-2; no clear D gene. The ends were cut back, 7 bases at V and 8 bases at J, with 11 bases in the middle. CDR1 SNHLY and CDR2 FYNNEI come from the germline V gene. CDR3 length equals 11 residues.

The chain uses TRBV27 and TRBJ1-1; D is undetermined. Germline values: CDR1 MNHEY, CDR2 SMNVEV (reference sequence). Trimming cost V 5 bases and J 4 bases, with 17 bases left between them. The CDR3 is 15 residues long. The CDR3 region has the DNA TGTGCCAGCAGTCCCCTCTCGGGGATTGGCACTGAAGCTTTCTTT. Protein product: CASSPLSGIGTEAFF.

The rearrangement uses TRBV7-9 and TRBJ2-6; unclear D gene. This CDR3 has 15 residues. Germline V gives CDR1 SEHNR, CDR2 FQNEAQ (reference sequence). Trimming removed 5 bases at V and 2 bases at J, with 10 bases between. CDR3 loop: CASSLDSPGANVLTF. Here the CDR3 DNA reads TGTGCCAGCAGCCTCGACTCCCCTGGGGCCAACGTCCTGACTTTC.

This rearrangement joins TRBV6-2 or TRBV6-3 to TRBJ1-4; 7 bases map to TRBD1. Per germline, CDR1 MNHEY and CDR2 SVGEGT. J was trimmed by 6 bases and V by 2 bases; bases with no gene match: 6. The CDR3 is 15 amino acids. The CDR3, as DNA: TGTGCCAGCAGTTACCCTAACACAGGGGATGAAAAACTGTTTTTT. Protein product: CASSYPNTGDEKLFF.

The chain carries TRBV3-1 (or the pseudogene TRBV3-2) and TRBJ2-2; 9 nucleotides agree with TRBD2. CDR3 size: 16 residues. Germline V gene lookup returns CDR1 LGHDT and CDR2 YNNKEL (reference sequence). The J segment lost 7 bases and the V segment lost 1 base, leaving 7 bases of the junction unmatched. The CDR3 region is CASSQGASGAHGELFF. For the CDR3, the DNA is TGTGCCAGCAGCCAAGGGGCTAGCGGGGCTCACGGGGAGCTGTTTTTT.

The chain joins TRBV19 to TRBJ1-2; 8 bases are a match to TRBD1. Germline values: CDR1 LNHDA, CDR2 SQIVND (reference sequence). V gave up 4 bases and J gave up 7 bases; unmatched junction bases: 5. This CDR3 contains 13 residues. The CDR3 nucleotides are TGTGCCAGTAGTACATCAGGGGGCTCTGGCTACACCTTC. This gives the protein CASSTSGGSGYTF. The full variable domain, its missing parts supplied by reference TRBV19 and TRBJ1-2, is DGGITQSPKYLFRKEGQNVTLSCEQNLNHDAMYWYRQDPGQGLRLIYYSQIVNDFQKGDIAEGYSVSREKKESFPLTVTSAQKNPTAFYLCASSTSGGSGYTFGSGTRLTVV.

This chain connects TRBV5-1 to TRBJ2-5, with a tentative D call TRBD1 (5 bases). Germline V lookup: CDR1 SGHRS, CDR2 YFSETQ. The CDR3 extends over 12 amino acids. V shed 9 bases and J shed 1 base, with 10 bases lying between them. The CDR3 spells CATTDSQETQYF. DNA for the CDR3: TGCGCCACCACCGACAGCCAAGAGACCCAGTACTTC. The full variable domain, its missing parts supplied by reference TRBV5-1 and TRBJ2-5, is KAGVTQTPRYLIKTRGQQVTLSCSPISGHRSVSWYQQTPGQGLQFLFEYFSETQRNKGNFPGRFSGRQFSNSRSEMNVSTLELGDSALYLCATTDSQETQYFGPGTRLLVL.

V is TRBV19 and J is TRBJ2-3; 9 nucleotides match TRBD1. Germline lookup yields CDR1 LNHDA and CDR2 SQIVND (reference sequence). Trimming removed 3 bases from V and 0 bases from J; junction bases left unmatched: 10. This CDR3 has 18 amino acids. CDR3: CASSILGQGGSSTDTQYF. CDR3 nucleotides: TGTGCCAGTAGTATCTTGGGACAGGGTGGTTCGAGCACAGATACGCAGTATTTT. The full variable domain, with the rest looked up from reference TRBV19 and TRBJ2-3, is DGGITQSPKYLFRKEGQNVTLSCEQNLNHDAMYWYRQDPGQGLRLIYYSQIVNDFQKGDIAEGYSVSREKKESFPLTVTSAQKNPTAFYLCASSILGQGGSSTDTQYFGPGTRLTVL.

The rearrangement uses TRBV7-9 and TRBJ1-1; D not resolved. The CDR3 is 15 amino acids. Germline-derived CDR1 and CDR2 are SEHNR and FQNEAQ (reference sequence). V was clipped by 2 bases and J by 3 bases, with 13 bases between them. CDR3 sequence reads: CASSLILQRDTEAFF. The CDR3 coding sequence is TGTGCCAGCAGCTTAATATTACAGAGGGACACTGAAGCTTTCTTT. Full variable domain (outside the CDR3, taken from reference TRBV7-9 and TRBJ1-1): DTGVSQNPRHKITKRGQNVTFRCDPISEHNRLYWYRQTLGQGPEFLTYFQNEAQLEKSRLLSDRFSAERPKGSFSTLEIQRTEQGDSAMYLCASSLILQRDTEAFFGQGTRLTVV.

This sequence joins TRBV18 and TRBJ2-5, with D possibly matching TRBD2 (6 bases). The germline V gene encodes CDR1 KGHSH and CDR2 LQKENI. The CDR3 has 16 amino acids. Trimming took off 3 bases at V and 7 bases at J, with 21 bases between the two ends. Written as DNA, the CDR3 is TGTGCCAGCTCACCGGCGTCGGACTCGCTCGGGGGGACCCAGTACTTC. This codes for CASSPASDSLGGTQYF.

This chain joins TRBV7-9 and TRBJ2-3, with D possibly matching TRBD2 (7 bases). The CDR3 contains 15 residues. Germline CDR1 SEHNR, CDR2 FQNEAQ (reference sequence). Trimming took 1 base from V and 6 from J, leaving 14 bases between them. Written as DNA, the CDR3 is TGTGCCAGCAGCTTAGGTGGCGGGGGCATGGATACGCAGTATTTT. Encoded protein: CASSLGGGGMDTQYF.

This clone was observed a few times. The chain employs TRBV2 and TRBJ1-6, with D possibly matching TRBD1 (6 bases). The CDR3 spans 13 residues. The V gene lost 7 bases and the J gene lost 9 bases, with 13 bases spanning the gap. Germline CDR1 and CDR2: SNHLY and FYNNEI. CDR3 sequence: CASNTGTTSPLHF. Written as DNA, the CDR3 is TGTGCCAGCAACACAGGGACGACTTCACCCCTCCACTTT.